This T cell receptor (beta chain) appears in the sequencing data of a study of blood T cell repertoires in COVID-19. About the research overall: Collection of acute and convalescent COVID-19 samples took place in the United States, Italy and Spain. PBMCs, B-cell-depleted T cells, or T cells provided the cDNA or gDNA that made up the material.

Original data processing: Amplifying reference gene primers gave estimates of nucleated cell counts. The assay was immunoSEQ multiplex PCR, and TCRdb's table has in-frame clones only and misses some. V, J and clone size derive from that table, while D and trimming were established from the DNA sequence. The data show hundreds of thousands of clones, with about 87% seen just once and 5.5% to 8% held by the top ten. The CDR3 runs to 12 residues. Sequenced material: peripheral blood. The clonotype originates from a man aged 55 to 70 who had recovered from COVID-19. The chain couples TRBV12-2 to TRBJ1-6; TRBD1 is taken as the D call from the table, unchecked against the DNA. TRBV12-2 is tagged as a pseudogene. The CDR3 reads CASQQKNSPLHF. CDR3 bases: TGTGCAAGTCAACAGAAAAATTCACCCCTCCACTTT.